Here is one T cell receptor beta chain with its context. This entry is derived from a study of T cell changes during pregnancy in multiple sclerosis. Measured with immunoSEQ multiplex PCR; TCRdb has only the in-frame clones, and not every one. The table has around 63,000 clones, 92% seen once. The sample in question was peripheral blood, obtained after pregnancy. This clonotype originated in a female donor with multiple sclerosis, enrolled in a pregnancy study.

The CDR3 DNA reads TGTGCCAGCTCACCCCTACCGGGACAGGGAAAATTCGAGCAGTACTTC. This translates into CASSPLPGQGKFEQYF. This chain links TRBV18 with TRBJ2-7; the match to TRBD1 covers 9 bases. V gave up 3 bases and J gave up 6 bases; unmatched junction bases: 12. CDR1 and CDR2 (germline): KGHSH, LQKENI. This CDR3 is 16 amino acids long.